This T cell receptor (beta chain) was identified in a study of blood T cell repertoires in COVID-19. Study in general: Both acute and convalescent COVID-19 samples were obtained from the United States, Italy and Spain. Nucleic acid was either cDNA or gDNA, and it came from T cells, B-cell-depleted T cells, or PBMCs.

The CDR3 is 13 amino acids. Germline CDR1 is SGDLS and CDR2 is YYNGEE. V dropped 4 bases and J dropped 1 base, with 8 bases sitting between them. Followed longitudinally, the Seattle patients had been enrolled during active infection. Authors' processing steps: Estimation of nucleated cell counts was performed using reference gene primer amplification. Here immunoSEQ multiplex PCR was the method, and the copy in TCRdb shows in-frame clones only, minus some. That table supplies the V and J calls and clone size; D and trimming were determined from the DNA. The data hold about 420,000 clones, with around 90% observed a single time.

The chain has TRBV9 and TRBJ2-5, with D unclear. The sequence was collected from a man younger than 30 with COVID-19, enrolled during active disease. The sample consisted of peripheral blood. The chain's CDR3 is CASSMAPQETQYF. The CDR3 coding sequence is TGTGCCAGCAGCATGGCCCCCCAAGAGACCCAGTACTTC. Full variable domain (remainder filled in from reference TRBV9 and TRBJ2-5): DSGVTQTPKHLITATGQRVTLRCSPRSGDLSVYWYQQSLDQGLQFLIQYYNGEERAKGNILERFSAQQFPDLHSELNLSSLELGDSALYFCASSMAPQETQYFGPGTRLLVL.